These T cell receptor beta chains were read from a single sample in a study of immune characterization of retroperitoneal liposarcoma. TCRdb processed the PCR reads anew with MiXCR; each CDR3 protein has one entry. The sample holds roughly 11,000 distinct CDR3 sequences, approximately 22% seen once. Sequencing was carried out using blood. Receptor source: a female donor with retroperitoneal liposarcoma. Each CDR3 is given without its conserved first and last residue.

TRBV4-2,TRBJ2-3,ASSQPGTSGGKLGTQY
TRBV11-3,TRBJ2-6,ASSLTPGTRANVLT
TRBV7-2,TRBJ2-3,ASSLRGQATDTQY
TRBV10-1,NA,ASSPSGSGEQY
TRBV7-3,TRBJ2-2,ASSLVGGRTGELF
TRBV10-1,TRBJ1-1,ASSESGARTEAF
TRBV6-6,TRBJ2-1,ASSKQAASYNEQF
TRBV27,TRBJ2-1,ASSLLGTYNEQF
TRBV27,TRBJ2-1,ASSPSYNEQF
TRBV6-6,TRBJ2-5,ASSPKGQGGYQETQY
TRBV6-5,TRBJ1-2,ASSTEYRGAYGYT
TRBV12-3/TRBV12-4,TRBJ2-1,ASSLTLGTSGRAYEQF
TRBV5-1,NA,ASSLASGRSEQY
TRBV15,TRBJ1-4,ATSRDGGYTNEKLF
TRBV12-3/TRBV12-4,TRBJ2-1,ASSLDGYEQF
TRBV6-5,TRBJ1-6,ASRRTGPRSYNSPLH
TRBV6-4,TRBJ2-3,ASSDSTGGADTQY
TRBV19,TRBJ1-1,ASSMTRPGTEAF
TRBV19,TRBJ2-1,ASSMGGTSGRGSYNEQF
TRBV7-9,TRBJ2-1,ASSFRGNEQF
TRBV6-6,TRBJ2-1,ASRPRRAGENNEQF
TRBV6-1,TRBJ2-3,ASSERAGTDTQY
TRBV7-3,TRBJ2-2,ASSSRGGIFNTGELF
TRBV6-6,TRBJ2-1,ASSYSGTSGRNEQF
TRBV12-3/TRBV12-4,TRBJ2-5,ASSRSGSETQY
TRBV11-2,TRBJ2-2,ASSRLGLAGELF
TRBV7-2,NA,ASSLGTSGSHEQY
TRBV12-3/TRBV12-4,TRBJ2-7,ASSLGTEYYEQY
TRBV27,TRBJ2-4,ASSWGAKNIQY
TRBV24-1,TRBJ2-5,ATSDPRRRETQY
TRBV6-6,TRBJ2-1,ASSSGLAGAQETQF
TRBV12-3/TRBV12-4,TRBJ2-1,AIATSGAYNEQF
TRBV12-3/TRBV12-4,NA,ASTRTGGLNEQY
TRBV11-2,TRBJ2-1,ASSLGGQGRNEQF
TRBV11-2,TRBJ2-5,ASSLDPGLAGKETQY
TRBV27,TRBJ2-1,ASSSPTDRPGQF
TRBV12-3/TRBV12-4,TRBJ2-7,ASGPTAYEQY
TRBV7-2,TRBJ2-1,ASSLARASYEQF
TRBV27,TRBJ2-2,ASSPDPGTSQITGELF
TRBV6-1,TRBJ1-2,ASSEALRTGGVYGYT
TRBV6-1,TRBJ2-1,ASSEVIAGANEQF
TRBV27,TRBJ2-4,ASSIQGAGNIQY
TRBV7-8,TRBJ2-1,ASSLAGGIYNEQF
TRBV4-1,TRBJ2-1,ASSLTRGEQF
TRBV7-2,TRBJ2-6,ASSLGPGLSGANVLT
TRBV12-3/TRBV12-4,TRBJ1-1,ASSEDRGTEAF
TRBV11-2,TRBJ1-4,ASSLSTGTGEKLF
TRBV5-4,TRBJ1-2,ASRRGGGYGYT